The clone carrying this T cell receptor (beta chain) was detected a few times. Antigen specificity is unknown. Germline CDR1 is MNHEY and CDR2 is SVGAGI. Trimming removed 7 bases from V and 2 bases from J; junction bases left unmatched: 10. There are 15 residues in the CDR3. Primers included in the PCR were 60 Vbeta and 13 Jbeta primers. Repertoires were generated with immunoSEQ multiplex PCR, while TCRdb's copy carries only in-frame clones and drops some. Here the sample spans over 100,000 clones, approximately 8.9% being singletons. The source of the sample is a study of cytomegalovirus exposure and HLA in healthy donors. Study background: Caucasian-associated ancestry cluster membership applied to approximately 80% of approximately 420 genotyped donors.

Study-wide findings and caveats: Reportedly, TCR beta sequences accurately predicted HLA-A and HLA-B alleles in most subjects. In a later analysis, specific HLA alleles were associated with 15,000 to 20,000 TCR beta sequences at a 0.05 false discovery rate.

The TCR sequence derives from a woman aged 40-49 years in good health and CMV-seropositive. The source material was PBMCs. The rearrangement joins TRBV6-5 to TRBJ2-5, with TRBD2 matching over 7 bases. CDR3 in DNA: TGTGCCAGCAACACCTGGGGGGGAGAGCAAGAGACCCAGTACTTC. Residues: CASNTWGGEQETQYF.